This T cell receptor (beta chain) was sequenced for a study of beta chain features in type 1 diabetes. Points from the study as a whole: Patients showed naive, central memory and Treg TCRB repertoires that appeared more similar than those of healthy donors.

This clone occurred a few times. The antigen remains unidentified. Isolated RNA was reverse transcribed in full, so expressed TCRB transcripts were sequenced. The table came from immunoSEQ multiplex PCR; TCRdb's copy has only in-frame clones and leaves some out. This table has about 150,000 clones, 40% to 55% appearing once. Trimming removed 4 bases from V and 5 bases from J, with 15 bases in between. Per the germline V gene, CDR1 is MDHEN and CDR2 is SYDVKM. This CDR3 region has 14 residues. One heparinised draw of blood, averaging around 100 mL, came from each donor. Sorting of CD4+ naive, central memory, regulatory and stem cell-like memory cells was performed via CD45RO/CCR7/CD25/CD127/CD95/CD27.

Sequencing was carried out using Tregs from blood. The sequence was collected from a man in his late teens or twenties in good health. The rearrangement uses TRBV28 and TRBJ2-7, with D possibly being TRBD1 (7 bases). CDR3 coding DNA: TGTGCCAGCAGTTCCCCGGGACAGCGGGACGAGCAGTACTTC. It encodes CASSSPGQRDEQYF.